Below, 18 T cell receptor beta chains from the same sample are listed, as sequenced in a study (dated by TCRdb to between 2014 and 2016). Library prep was done by 5' RACE. Sequencing used an Illumina MiSeq. TCRdb trimmed the raw reads at Q25, called clones with MiXCR and kept productive beta chains. CDR3 protein duplicates are merged, each entry listing the most common genes and DNA. The sample table lists approximately 31,000 distinct CDR3 sequences, roughly 25% of them with a count of one. Jointly, the top ten make up roughly 4% of the sample. Sequencing was carried out using naive CD4+ T cells sorted from a lymph node. The cell subset or site label on this specimen signifies: naive CD4+ T cells, CD4+CD45RA+CD25-. These receptor sequences come from a female donor with breast cancer.

This clonotype has just a few counts. This chain connects TRBV5-1 to TRBJ1-1; 10 bases align to TRBD1. With 0 bases clipped from V and 7 bases from J, the junction kept 9 bases outside the gene matches. Germline V gene lookup returns CDR1 SGHRS and CDR2 YFSETQ. This CDR3 spans 16 amino acids. CDR3 sequence: CASSLGTGQGVREAFF. CDR3 nucleotide sequence: TGCGCCAGCAGCTTGGGAACAGGACAGGGGGTCCGTGAAGCTTTCTTT.

This clonotype was observed a handful of times. CDR3 DNA: TGTGCCACCAGCGGTAGGGCCGGGACTCCTCAAAACACCGGGGAGCTGTTTTTT. Residues: CATSGRAGTPQNTGELFF. This rearrangement joins TRBV15 to TRBJ2-2; D is possibly TRBD2 (6 bases). Trimming removed 5 bases from V and 2 bases from J, with 21 bases in between. The CDR3 has 18 amino acids. The germline gives CDR1 LNHNV, CDR2 YYDKDF (reference sequence).

This clonotype came up many times. The chain recombines TRBV7-3 with TRBJ2-1; perhaps TRBD2 as D (5 bases). The CDR3 consists of 13 residues. Trimming pared 2 bases from V and 6 bases from J, leaving 8 bases between. Looked up from germline, CDR1 is SGHTA and CDR2 is FQGTGA. Written as DNA, the CDR3 is TGTGCCAGCAGCTTAGCCGGGATCAATGAGCAGTTCTTC. Amino acid sequence: CASSLAGINEQFF.

J is TRBJ1-3 and V is TRBV5-1; D is ambiguous. The CDR3 totals 15 residues. Germline CDR1 and CDR2: SGHRS and YFSETQ. The germline V and J ends were trimmed by 4 bases and 0 bases, with 11 bases remaining between them. The DNA of the CDR3 is TGCGCCAGCAGCCCCACAGTTTTCTCTGGAAACACCATATATTTT. This sequence encodes CASSPTVFSGNTIYF.

This clonotype occurred a few times. The chain recombines TRBV28 with TRBJ2-7; D tentatively reads TRBD1 or TRBD2 (5 bases each). CDR1 MDHEN and CDR2 SYDVKM come from the germline V gene. The V gene lost 8 bases and the J gene lost 3 bases, with 20 bases spanning the gap. This CDR3 region has 15 residues. CDR3 residues: CASSQWGPNGYEQYF. The CDR3 nucleotides are TGTGCCAGCTCCCAATGGGGACCGAACGGCTACGAGCAGTACTTC.

This clonotype was seen a few times. The chain couples TRBV6-5 to TRBJ1-6, with 8 positions matching TRBD1. Trimming at V came to 0 bases and at J to 10 bases, leaving 8 bases not matched to a gene. The CDR3 runs 16 residues. CDR1 is MNHEY and CDR2 is SVGAGI in the germline V gene. CDR3 sequence (DNA): TGTGCCAGCAGTTACTCGAGAGACAGGGGCTTCTCACCCCTCCACTTT. It translates to CASSYSRDRGFSPLHF.

Of note for this clonotype: The CDR3 does not close with the conserved phenylalanine or tryptophan, likely indicating a read error. The genes are TRBV6-1 and TRBJ1-1; D ambiguous. Germline V gene data show CDR1 as MNHNS and CDR2 as SASEGT. The CDR3 consists of 14 residues. Between the trimmed V and J ends, which lost 3 bases and 5 bases, there was a span of 13 bases. Here the CDR3 reads CASSETTSLTEAFS. The CDR3 DNA reads TGTGCCAGCAGTGAGACGACAAGTCTTACTGAAGCTTTCTCT.

This clonotype was observed a few times. The chain recombines TRBV5-1 with TRBJ2-3; a possible D gene is TRBD2 (7 bases). Germline-derived CDR1 and CDR2 are SGHRS and YFSETQ. The CDR3 consists of 13 residues. The V end was cut by 4 bases, the J end by 8 bases, with 14 bases between. The CDR3 spells CASSDNREGTQYF. The CDR3 nucleotides read TGCGCCAGCAGCGACAACAGGGAGGGTACGCAGTATTTT.

V and J are TRBV6-5 and TRBJ2-3; 10 positions agree with TRBD2. Germline trimming cut 0 bases from V and 1 base from J; bases unmatched to any gene: 19. Germline assignment: CDR1 MNHEY and CDR2 SVGAGI. This CDR3 region has 22 residues. The CDR3 protein is CASSYSSLTPSGRAWRTDTQYF. The DNA for the CDR3 is TGTGCCAGCAGTTACTCATCCCTAACCCCGAGCGGGAGGGCATGGCGCACAGATACGCAGTATTTT.

The V call is TRBV5-1, the J call TRBJ2-2; no reliable D call. CDR3 size: 14 residues. The germline CDR1 and CDR2 sequences are SGHRS and YFSETQ. Trimming removed 2 bases at V and 4 bases at J, with 9 bases between. CDR3 sequence reads: CASSFEVGTGELFF. CDR3 bases: TGCGCCAGCAGCTTCGAGGTGGGCACCGGGGAGCTGTTTTTT.

V and J are TRBV4-3 and TRBJ2-1; 9 bases are a match to TRBD2. This CDR3 region has 17 residues. In germline, CDR1 is LGHNA, CDR2 YSLEER. V dropped 0 bases and J dropped 2; count of bases not matched to a gene: 5. CDR3 protein: CASSQDRGRAPYNEQFF. CDR3 DNA: TGCGCCAGCAGCCAAGATCGCGGGAGGGCGCCCTACAATGAGCAGTTCTTC.

There are a few counts of this clonotype. This chain uses TRBV10-3 with TRBJ2-7; D is undetermined. This CDR3 contains 12 residues. Germline CDR1 and CDR2: ENHRY and SYGVKD. V was cut by 6 bases and J by 0 bases, with 6 bases left in between. For the CDR3, the DNA is TGTGCCATCAGGGCCAGCTCCTACGAGCAGTACTTC. This gives the protein CAIRASSYEQYF.

This clonotype was observed a handful of times. V gene TRBV9 combines with J gene TRBJ2-5; possibly TRBD2 for D (6 bases). Germline CDR1 SGDLS, CDR2 YYNGEE. V lost 0 bases, J lost 2 bases, and 17 bases lay in between. CDR3 length equals 17 residues. The CDR3 bases are TGTGCCAGCAGCGTAGTTCCTTTGATGGCGGGACAAGAGACCCAGTACTTC. Protein product: CASSVVPLMAGQETQYF. The full variable domain, completed using reference TRBV9 and TRBJ2-5, is DSGVTQTPKHLITATGQRVTLRCSPRSGDLSVYWYQQSLDQGLQFLIQYYNGEERAKGNILERFSAQQFPDLHSELNLSSLELGDSALYFCASSVVPLMAGQETQYFGPGTRLLVL.

This clonotype has at least ten counts. The J gene is TRBJ2-2, the V gene TRBV4-1; a weak D match, TRBD1 (5 bases). CDR1 is MGHRA and CDR2 is YSYEKL in the germline V gene. CDR3 length: 16 residues. V was clipped by 0 bases and J by 4 bases, with 12 bases between them. CDR3 region: CASSQEGRAGTGELFF. The CDR3 nucleotides read TGCGCCAGCAGCCAAGAGGGCAGGGCCGGCACCGGGGAGCTGTTTTTT.

Points on this clonotype: This clone may be a read error of a much larger clone one base away. The CDR3 loop reads CTSSFRGGDEKLFF. The CDR3 DNA follows: TGTACCAGCAGTTTCAGGGGAGGCGATGAAAAACTGTTTTTT. The J gene is TRBJ1-4, the V gene TRBV12-3 or TRBV12-4; possible D gene TRBD1, 6 bases. CDR3 length: 14 residues.

This clonotype is a singleton in its sample. A much larger clonotype is one base distant, so this may be a read error. The chain uses TRBV20-1 and TRBJ1-1; TRBD1 agrees at 7 bases. The CDR3 covers 16 residues. The germline V gene encodes CDR1 DFQATT and CDR2 SNEGSKA (reference sequence). CDR3 residues: CSARAGDRTMHTEALF. Here the CDR3 DNA reads TGCAGTGCTAGGGCCGGGGACAGAACTATGCACACTGAAGCTCTCTTT.

This clonotype was found a few times. The gene calls are TRBV4-1 and TRBJ2-1, with D maybe TRBD2 (7 bases). V was pared by 4 bases and J by 15 bases, with 31 bases between. The CDR3 spans 17 residues. Germline CDR1 and CDR2: MGHRA and YSYEKL. CDR3 in amino acids: CASSLTGEGGLPLGRFF. CDR3 nucleotides: TGCGCCAGCAGCCTAACCGGTGAGGGGGGGCTCCCCCTAGGGCGGTTCTTC.

This clonotype was counted between two and nine times. The CDR3 DNA reads as TGTGCCAGCAGTAAAGAGACCGGGACAGTCTCCTACGAGCAGTACTTC. This gives the protein CASSKETGTVSYEQYF. V and J are TRBV6-1 and TRBJ2-7; TRBD1 agrees at 7 bases. The germline V gene has CDR1 MNHNS and CDR2 SASEGT. CDR3 length: 16 amino acids. The V and J ends lost 5 bases and 0 bases, in that order; junction bases with no gene match: 10.